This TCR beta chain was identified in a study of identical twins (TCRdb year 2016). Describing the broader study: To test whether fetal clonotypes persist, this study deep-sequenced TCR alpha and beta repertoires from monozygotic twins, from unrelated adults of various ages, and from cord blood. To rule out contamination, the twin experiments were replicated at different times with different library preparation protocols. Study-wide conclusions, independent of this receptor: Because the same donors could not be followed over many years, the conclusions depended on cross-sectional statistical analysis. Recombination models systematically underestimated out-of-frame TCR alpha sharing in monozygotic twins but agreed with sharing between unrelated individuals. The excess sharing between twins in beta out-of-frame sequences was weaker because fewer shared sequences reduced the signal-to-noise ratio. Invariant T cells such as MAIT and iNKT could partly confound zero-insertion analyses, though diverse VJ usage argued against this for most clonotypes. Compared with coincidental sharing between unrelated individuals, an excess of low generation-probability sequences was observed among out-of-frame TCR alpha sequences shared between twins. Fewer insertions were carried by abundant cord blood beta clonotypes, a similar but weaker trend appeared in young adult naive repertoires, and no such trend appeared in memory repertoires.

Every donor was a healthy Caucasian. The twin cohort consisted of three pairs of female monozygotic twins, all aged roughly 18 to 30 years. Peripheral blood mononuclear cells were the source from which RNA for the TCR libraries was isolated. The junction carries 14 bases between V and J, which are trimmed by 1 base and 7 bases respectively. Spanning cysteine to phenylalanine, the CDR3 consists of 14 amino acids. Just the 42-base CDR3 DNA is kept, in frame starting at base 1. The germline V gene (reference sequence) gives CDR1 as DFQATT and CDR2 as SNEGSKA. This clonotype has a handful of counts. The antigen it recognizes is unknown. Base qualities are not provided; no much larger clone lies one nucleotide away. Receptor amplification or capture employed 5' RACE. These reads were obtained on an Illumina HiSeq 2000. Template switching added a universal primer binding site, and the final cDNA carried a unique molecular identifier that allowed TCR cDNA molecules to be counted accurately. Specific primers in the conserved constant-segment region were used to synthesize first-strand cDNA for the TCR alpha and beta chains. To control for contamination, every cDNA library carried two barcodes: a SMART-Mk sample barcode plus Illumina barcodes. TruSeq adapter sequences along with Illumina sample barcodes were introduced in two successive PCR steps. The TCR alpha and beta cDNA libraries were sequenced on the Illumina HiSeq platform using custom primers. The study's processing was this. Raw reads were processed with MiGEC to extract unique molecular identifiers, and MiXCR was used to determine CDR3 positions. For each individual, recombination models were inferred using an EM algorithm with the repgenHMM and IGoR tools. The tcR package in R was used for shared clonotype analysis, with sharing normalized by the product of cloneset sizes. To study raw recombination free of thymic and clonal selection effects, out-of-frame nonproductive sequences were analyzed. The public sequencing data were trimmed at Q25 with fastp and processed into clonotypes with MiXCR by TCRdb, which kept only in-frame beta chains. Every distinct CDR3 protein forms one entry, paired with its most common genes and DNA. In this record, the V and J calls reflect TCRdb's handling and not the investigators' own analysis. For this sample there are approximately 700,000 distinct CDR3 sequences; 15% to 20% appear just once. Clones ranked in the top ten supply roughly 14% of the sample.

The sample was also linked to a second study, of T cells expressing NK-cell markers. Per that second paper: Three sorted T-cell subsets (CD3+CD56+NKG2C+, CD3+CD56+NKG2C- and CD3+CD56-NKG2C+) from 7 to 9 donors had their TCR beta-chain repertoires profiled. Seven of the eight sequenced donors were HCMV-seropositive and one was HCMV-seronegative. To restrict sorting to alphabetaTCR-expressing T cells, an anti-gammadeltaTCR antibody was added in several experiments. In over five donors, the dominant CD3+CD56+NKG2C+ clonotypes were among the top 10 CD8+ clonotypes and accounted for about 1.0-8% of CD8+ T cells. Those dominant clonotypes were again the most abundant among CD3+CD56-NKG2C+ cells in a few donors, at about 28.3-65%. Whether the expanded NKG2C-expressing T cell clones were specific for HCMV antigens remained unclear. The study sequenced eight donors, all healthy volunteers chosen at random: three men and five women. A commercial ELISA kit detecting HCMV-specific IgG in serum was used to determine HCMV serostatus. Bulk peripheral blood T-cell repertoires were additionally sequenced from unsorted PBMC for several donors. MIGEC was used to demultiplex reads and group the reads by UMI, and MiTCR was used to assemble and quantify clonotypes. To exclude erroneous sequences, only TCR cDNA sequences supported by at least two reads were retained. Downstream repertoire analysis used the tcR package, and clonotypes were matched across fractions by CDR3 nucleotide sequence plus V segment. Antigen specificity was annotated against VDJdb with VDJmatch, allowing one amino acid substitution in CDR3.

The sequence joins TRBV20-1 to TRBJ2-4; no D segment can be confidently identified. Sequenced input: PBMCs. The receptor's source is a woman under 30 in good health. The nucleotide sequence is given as TGCAGTGCTAGAGGACGGTCTCTTGGGAACATTCAGTACTTC. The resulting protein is CSARGRSLGNIQYF.